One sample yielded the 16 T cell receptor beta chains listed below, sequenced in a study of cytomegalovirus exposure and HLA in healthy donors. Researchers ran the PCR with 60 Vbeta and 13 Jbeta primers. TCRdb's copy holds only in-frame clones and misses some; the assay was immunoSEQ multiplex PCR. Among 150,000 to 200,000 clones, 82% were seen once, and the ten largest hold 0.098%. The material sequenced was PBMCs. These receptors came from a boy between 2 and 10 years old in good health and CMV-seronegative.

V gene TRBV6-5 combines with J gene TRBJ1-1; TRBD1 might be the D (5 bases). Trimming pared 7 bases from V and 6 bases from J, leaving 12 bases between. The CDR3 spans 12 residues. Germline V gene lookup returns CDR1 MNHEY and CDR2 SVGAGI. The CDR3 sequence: CASIGDRAEAFF. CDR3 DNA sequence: TGTGCCAGCATAGGGGATCGAGCTGAAGCTTTCTTT.

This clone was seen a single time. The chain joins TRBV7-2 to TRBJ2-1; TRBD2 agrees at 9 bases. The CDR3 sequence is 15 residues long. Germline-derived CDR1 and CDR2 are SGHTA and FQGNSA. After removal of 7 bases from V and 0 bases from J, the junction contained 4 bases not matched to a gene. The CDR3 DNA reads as TGTGCCAGCACCCTAGCGGGGAGCTCCTACAATGAGCAGTTCTTC. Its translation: CASTLAGSSYNEQFF.

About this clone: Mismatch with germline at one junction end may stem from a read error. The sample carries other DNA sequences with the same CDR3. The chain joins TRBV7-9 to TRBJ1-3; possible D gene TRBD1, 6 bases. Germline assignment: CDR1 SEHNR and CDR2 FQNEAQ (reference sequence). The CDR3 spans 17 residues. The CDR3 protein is CASRDTGKGISGNTIYF. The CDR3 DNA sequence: TGTGCCAGCAGGGATACAGGGAAAGGTATCTCTGGGAACACCATATATTTT.

This chain's CDR3 is CASSVAGIATEAFF. The CDR3 nucleotides are TGTGCCAGCAGCGTAGCAGGGATTGCCACTGAAGCTTTCTTT. The gene calls are TRBV9 and TRBJ1-1; the D gene is possibly TRBD1 (5 bases). CDR3 length: 14 residues. V lost 0 bases, J lost 4 bases, and 10 bases lay in between. The germline V gene has CDR1 SGDLS and CDR2 YYNGEE.

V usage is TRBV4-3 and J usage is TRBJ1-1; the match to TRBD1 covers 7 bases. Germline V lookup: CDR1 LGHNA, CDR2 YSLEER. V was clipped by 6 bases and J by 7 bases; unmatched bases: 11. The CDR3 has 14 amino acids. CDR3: CASRSQTGPFEAFF. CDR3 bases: TGCGCCAGCAGATCGCAGACAGGGCCATTTGAAGCTTTCTTT.

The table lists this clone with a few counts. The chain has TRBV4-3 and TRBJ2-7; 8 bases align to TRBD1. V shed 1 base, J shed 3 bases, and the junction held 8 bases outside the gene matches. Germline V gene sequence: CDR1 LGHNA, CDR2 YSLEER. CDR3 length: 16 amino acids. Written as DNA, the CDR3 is TGCGCCAGCAGCCAAGCTCCGACAGGGGCTATCTACGAGCAGTACTTC. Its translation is CASSQAPTGAIYEQYF.

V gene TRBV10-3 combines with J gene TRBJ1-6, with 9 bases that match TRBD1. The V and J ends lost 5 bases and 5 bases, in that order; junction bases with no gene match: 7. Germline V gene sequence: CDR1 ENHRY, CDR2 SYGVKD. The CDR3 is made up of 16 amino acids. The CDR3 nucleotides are TGTGCCATCAGTTGGGGGACAGGGAGAGATAATTCACCCCTCCACTTT. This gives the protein CAISWGTGRDNSPLHF.

DNA of the CDR3: TGCGCCAGCAGCCAAGGACCGCAGGGTGGTCAGCCCCAGCATTTT. Its protein product is CASSQGPQGGQPQHF. The chain links TRBV4-3 to TRBJ1-5, with D possibly TRBD1 on 5 matching bases. Deletions cut 1 base from V and 6 bases from J, with 13 bases between. CDR1 is LGHNA and CDR2 is YSLEER in the germline V gene. The CDR3 is 15 residues long.

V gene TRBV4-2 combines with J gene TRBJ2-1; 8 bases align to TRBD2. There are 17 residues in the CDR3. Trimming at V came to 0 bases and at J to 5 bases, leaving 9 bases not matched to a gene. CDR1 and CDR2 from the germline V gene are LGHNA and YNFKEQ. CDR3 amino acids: CASSQDRKAGADNEQFF. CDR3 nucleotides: TGTGCCAGCAGCCAAGATCGGAAAGCGGGGGCTGACAATGAGCAGTTCTTC.

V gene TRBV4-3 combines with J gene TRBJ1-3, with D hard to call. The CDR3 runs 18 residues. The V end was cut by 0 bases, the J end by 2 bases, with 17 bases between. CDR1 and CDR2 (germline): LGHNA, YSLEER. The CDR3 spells CASSQEPLAVPTGNTIYF. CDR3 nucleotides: TGCGCCAGCAGCCAAGAGCCCCTGGCCGTCCCGACTGGAAACACCATATATTTT.

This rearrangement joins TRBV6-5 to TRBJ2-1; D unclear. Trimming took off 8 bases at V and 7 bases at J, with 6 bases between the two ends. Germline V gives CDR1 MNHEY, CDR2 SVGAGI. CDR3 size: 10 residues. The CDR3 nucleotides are TGTGCCAGCGGCAGTAATGAGCAGTTCTTC. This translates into CASGSNEQFF.

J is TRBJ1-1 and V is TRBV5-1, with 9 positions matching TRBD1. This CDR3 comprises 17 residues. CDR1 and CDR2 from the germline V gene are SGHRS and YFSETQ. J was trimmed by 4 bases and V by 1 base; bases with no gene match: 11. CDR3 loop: CASSLPGGQGGSTEAFF. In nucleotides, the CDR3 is TGCGCCAGCAGCTTGCCGGGGGGACAGGGAGGGTCCACTGAAGCTTTCTTT.

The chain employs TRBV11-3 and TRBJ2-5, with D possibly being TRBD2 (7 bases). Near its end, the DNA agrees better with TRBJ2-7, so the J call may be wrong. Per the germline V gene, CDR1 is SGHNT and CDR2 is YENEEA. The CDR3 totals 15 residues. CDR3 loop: CASSQTGGLSDEQYF. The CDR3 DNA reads TGTGCCAGCAGCCAAACGGGGGGCCTTTCCGACGAGCAGTACTTC.

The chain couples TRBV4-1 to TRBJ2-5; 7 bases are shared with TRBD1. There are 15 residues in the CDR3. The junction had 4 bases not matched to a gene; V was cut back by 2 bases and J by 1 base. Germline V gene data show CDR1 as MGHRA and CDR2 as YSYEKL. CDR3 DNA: TGCGCCAGCAGCCAACCCCGGGACAGCCAAGAGACCCAGTACTTC. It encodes CASSQPRDSQETQYF.

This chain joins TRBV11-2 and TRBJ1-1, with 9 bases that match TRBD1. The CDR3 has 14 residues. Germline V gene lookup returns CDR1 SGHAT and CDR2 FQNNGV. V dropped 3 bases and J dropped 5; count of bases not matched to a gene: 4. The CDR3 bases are TGTGCCAGCAGCTTTGACAGGGGGTCGACTGAAGCTTTCTTT. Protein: CASSFDRGSTEAFF.

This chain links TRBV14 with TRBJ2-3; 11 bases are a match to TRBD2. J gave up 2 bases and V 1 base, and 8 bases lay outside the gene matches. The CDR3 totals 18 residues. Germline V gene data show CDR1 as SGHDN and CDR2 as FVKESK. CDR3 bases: TGTGCCAGCAGCCAAGCAACGCTAGCGGGGGGCGTCACAGATACGCAGTATTTT. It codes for CASSQATLAGGVTDTQYF.